This paragraph reports one T cell receptor beta chain. Its specificity is unknown. This sample is part of a study of shared clonotypes between healthy human individuals. The method was immunoSEQ multiplex PCR; TCRdb's version includes in-frame clones alone and lacks a portion of them. Here the sample spans 1,500,000 or so clones, 98% to 99% being singletons. Study outcomes and limitations: Rarefaction revealed incomplete sorted-subset sequencing despite large depth.

V lost 6 bases and J lost 0, with 15 bases in between. The germline CDR1 and CDR2 sequences are SGHRS and YFSETQ. The CDR3 consists of 15 residues. CD45RA+ naive and CD45RA-negative memory subsets were separated from CD4+ cells. The sample was naive CD4+ T cells sorted from blood. The subset: CD45RA+ positively selected. This chain links TRBV5-1 with TRBJ2-5, with D perhaps matching TRBD1 or TRBD2 (5 bases each). This receptor was taken from a man aged 25 to 40 in good health. For the CDR3, the DNA is TGCGCCAGCAACCTGATACCGGGACACCAAGAGACCCAGTACTTC. Its translation: CASNLIPGHQETQYF.